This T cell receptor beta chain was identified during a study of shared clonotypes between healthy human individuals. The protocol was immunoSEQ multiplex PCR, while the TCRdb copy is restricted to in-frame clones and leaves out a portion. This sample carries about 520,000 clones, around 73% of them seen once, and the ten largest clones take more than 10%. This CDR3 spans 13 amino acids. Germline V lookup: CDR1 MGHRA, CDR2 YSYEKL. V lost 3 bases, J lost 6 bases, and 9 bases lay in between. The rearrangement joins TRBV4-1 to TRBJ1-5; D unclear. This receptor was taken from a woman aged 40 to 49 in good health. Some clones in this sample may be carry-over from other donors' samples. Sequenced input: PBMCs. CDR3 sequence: CASSHPSGQPQHF. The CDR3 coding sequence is TGCGCCAGCAGCCACCCAAGTGGTCAGCCCCAGCATTTT.